These 5 T cell receptor beta chains came from one sample sequenced in a study of T-cell reconstitution after alpha-beta-depleted transplantation in children. Unique molecular identifiers were incorporated when the TCRbeta library was constructed. TCRdb re-called the PCR reads with MiXCR, one entry per CDR3 protein. The table shows hundreds of thousands of distinct CDR3 sequences, with approximately 24% occurring only once. Sequenced here: PBMCs, mostly from graft donor cells, sampled 360 days after TCRalphabeta/CD19-depleted stem cell transplant. The source of these receptors is a female patient younger than 10 who had a stem cell transplant for congenital amegakaryocytic thrombocytopenia, so the T cells may come from the graft donor.

V usage is TRBV25-1 and J usage is TRBJ2-1, with 8 bases matching TRBD1. Germline V CDR1 and CDR2: MGHDK, SYGVNS. With 1 base clipped from V and 9 bases from J, the junction kept 8 bases outside the gene matches. This CDR3 is 15 amino acids long. CDR3 nucleotide sequence: TGTGCCAGCAGTGAATCAGCCAGGGGGCATCTTGAGCAGTTCTTC. The encoded protein is CASSESARGHLEQFF.

The chain combines TRBV4-1 with TRBJ1-5; 7 bases match TRBD1. The CDR3 is 14 residues long. V dropped 3 bases and J dropped 4; count of bases not matched to a gene: 3. Germline V gives CDR1 MGHRA, CDR2 YSYEKL. This CDR3 reads CASSHGTANQPQHF. CDR3 coding DNA: TGCGCCAGCAGCCACGGGACAGCAAATCAGCCCCAGCATTTT.

The chain is built from TRBV7-2 and TRBJ2-2; possibly TRBD2 for D (5 bases). Germline V gives CDR1 SGHTA, CDR2 FQGNSA. This CDR3 comprises 17 residues. V shed 0 bases and J shed 4 bases, with 15 bases lying between them. The CDR3 region is CASSLASREDVTGELFF. The DNA for the CDR3 is TGTGCCAGCAGCTTAGCGAGCCGGGAAGACGTCACCGGGGAGCTGTTTTTT.

There are a few counts of this clonotype. The gene calls are TRBV20-1 and TRBJ2-7; D unresolved. The CDR3 covers 11 residues. The germline V gene has CDR1 DFQATT and CDR2 SNEGSKA (reference sequence). Deletions cut 6 bases from V and 6 bases from J, with 12 bases between. The CDR3 loop reads CSARCPREQYF. The CDR3 nucleotides are TGCAGTGCAAGGTGCCCTCGCGAGCAGTACTTC.

V and J are TRBV5-1 and TRBJ1-2, with D perhaps TRBD1 (5 bases). The length of the CDR3 is 17 residues. CDR1 SGHRS and CDR2 YFSETQ come from the germline V gene. V dropped 2 bases and J dropped 1 base, with 18 bases sitting between them. The CDR3 region is CASSFEGRALFNYGYTF. CDR3 coding DNA: TGCGCCAGCAGCTTTGAGGGCAGGGCCCTTTTTAACTATGGCTACACCTTC.